This T cell receptor (beta chain) appears in the sequencing data of a study of T cells in tuberculosis. Remarks on this clone: The antigen is unknown.

Clones were read by immunoSEQ multiplex PCR, and TCRdb kept only the in-frame ones, dropping some. The sample carries around 10,000 clones, around 94% recorded once. Overall study findings and caveats: The TCR-beta difference was not significant; alpha differences partly reflected length.

Patients were newly diagnosed, HIV-seronegative, and aged 18 or older. Germline V CDR1 and CDR2: MNHNS, SASEGT. The CDR3 consists of 15 residues. The V end was cut by 6 bases, the J end by 4 bases, with 18 bases between. The sequence came from an adult with tuberculosis. The sequencing sample was made of PBMCs. V gene TRBV6-1 combines with J gene TRBJ2-5; tentative D call: TRBD2 (7 bases). The CDR3 DNA reads TGTGCCAGCAGGGGAGGGGGTTTTAGACGAGAGACCCAGTACTTC. Protein: CASRGGGFRRETQYF.